Listed below are T cell receptor beta chains from one sample, sequenced in a study of T cell clones after liver transplantation. Assay used: immunoSEQ multiplex PCR; TCRdb lists only in-frame clones, some missing. This table has tens of thousands of clones, approximately 70% appearing once. Sequenced material: CD4+ T cells from blood, taken at the roughly 16-month timepoint. The receptors were sampled from a human patient who received a liver transplant. Some of these T cells may belong to the graft donor. Each CDR3 is given with its conserved first and last residue. Each record gives: J gene, clone size, D gene, V gene, CDR3 protein, CDR3 DNA. D genes are given only for firm matches. The listing skips clone size in some rows; elsewhere it reads once, few, many or a size class.

j_call: TRBJ2-1
clone_size: few
d_call: -
v_call: TRBV11-1
cdr3_aa: CASSFQRSRNEQFF
cdr3_nt: TGTGCCAGCAGCTTCCAGAGGAGCCGCAATGAGCAGTTCTTC

j_call: TRBJ2-7
clone_size: -
d_call: TRBD1
v_call: TRBV4-1
cdr3_aa: CASSPQWDRDSNEQYF
cdr3_nt: TGCGCCAGCAGCCCACAATGGGACAGGGACAGTAACGAGCAGTACTTC

j_call: TRBJ2-3
clone_size: once
d_call: -
v_call: TRBV7-2
cdr3_aa: CASSFLSTDTQYF
cdr3_nt: TGTGCCAGCAGCTTCCTCAGCACAGATACGCAGTATTTT

j_call: TRBJ2-5
clone_size: few
d_call: -
v_call: TRBV5-1
cdr3_aa: CASSLVPFTGVETQYF
cdr3_nt: TGCGCCAGCAGCTTGGTCCCGTTTACGGGAGTAGAGACCCAGTACTTC

j_call: TRBJ2-1
clone_size: -
d_call: TRBD2
v_call: TRBV29-1
cdr3_aa: CSVAGTSGIHNEQFF
cdr3_nt: TGCAGCGTCGCCGGGACTAGCGGCATACACAATGAGCAGTTCTTC

j_call: TRBJ2-7
clone_size: few
d_call: TRBD1
v_call: TRBV19
cdr3_aa: CASSVTGTGVYEQYF
cdr3_nt: TGTGCCAGTAGTGTAACCGGGACAGGGGTCTACGAGCAGTACTTC

j_call: TRBJ1-1
clone_size: once
d_call: -
v_call: TRBV10-3
cdr3_aa: CAISEQTGNTEAFF
cdr3_nt: TGTGCCATCAGTGAACAGACAGGGAACACTGAAGCTTTCTTT

j_call: TRBJ2-3
clone_size: -
d_call: TRBD1
v_call: TRBV5-4
cdr3_aa: CASSLQGAVDTQYF
cdr3_nt: TGTGCCAGCAGCTTACAGGGGGCTGTAGATACGCAGTATTTT

j_call: TRBJ2-5
clone_size: -
d_call: TRBD2
v_call: TRBV5-8
cdr3_aa: CASSLQGTSGAHRGTQYF
cdr3_nt: TGTGCCAGCAGCTTGCAGGGGACTAGCGGGGCCCACCGGGGAACCCAGTACTTC

j_call: TRBJ2-5
clone_size: few
d_call: TRBD1
v_call: TRBV7-2
cdr3_aa: CASSRDRGRGETQYF
cdr3_nt: TGTGCCAGCAGCCGGGACAGGGGGCGCGGAGAGACCCAGTACTTC

j_call: TRBJ1-2
clone_size: -
d_call: -
v_call: TRBV5-6
cdr3_aa: CASSLESGPRRGYTF
cdr3_nt: TGTGCCAGCAGCTTGGAGTCAGGGCCGAGGCGGGGCTACACCTTC

j_call: TRBJ2-1
clone_size: -
d_call: TRBD2
v_call: TRBV7-2
cdr3_aa: CASSFGLAGGYYNEQFF
cdr3_nt: TGTGCCAGCAGCTTTGGGTTAGCGGGGGGGTACTACAATGAGCAGTTCTTC

j_call: TRBJ2-1
clone_size: few
d_call: TRBD1
v_call: TRBV2
cdr3_aa: CASSGPGQGHNEQFF
cdr3_nt: TGTGCCAGCAGTGGACCGGGACAGGGCCACAATGAGCAGTTCTTC

j_call: TRBJ2-3
clone_size: -
d_call: TRBD1
v_call: TRBV19
cdr3_aa: CARPGTGGNPGTDTQYF
cdr3_nt: TGTGCCAGACCCGGGACAGGGGGCAACCCCGGCACAGATACGCAGTATTTT

j_call: TRBJ2-2
clone_size: once
d_call: TRBD2
v_call: TRBV19
cdr3_aa: CASRLAGGPGRTGELFF
cdr3_nt: TGTGCCAGCCGACTAGCGGGAGGCCCCGGGAGGACCGGGGAGCTGTTTTTT

j_call: TRBJ2-5
clone_size: -
d_call: -
v_call: TRBV5-5
cdr3_aa: CASSFIGRSEETQYF
cdr3_nt: TGTGCCAGCAGCTTTATCGGGAGAAGTGAGGAGACCCAGTACTTC

j_call: TRBJ1-5
clone_size: -
d_call: TRBD1
v_call: TRBV6-5
cdr3_aa: CASSPGGTQPQHF
cdr3_nt: TGTGCCAGCTCCCCAGGGGGCACTCAGCCCCAGCATTTT

j_call: TRBJ1-6
clone_size: -
d_call: -
v_call: TRBV28
cdr3_aa: CASSSVGAGGRGSPLHF
cdr3_nt: TGTGCCAGCAGTTCGGTGGGGGCTGGGGGGCGCGGTTCACCCCTCCACTTT

j_call: TRBJ2-7
clone_size: -
d_call: -
v_call: TRBV6-5
cdr3_aa: CASSYSWTEGYEQYF
cdr3_nt: TGTGCCAGCAGTTACTCCTGGACGGAGGGATACGAGCAGTACTTC

j_call: TRBJ1-2
clone_size: -
d_call: -
v_call: TRBV5-1
cdr3_aa: CASSYREPYGYTF
cdr3_nt: TGCGCCAGCAGCTACAGGGAACCCTATGGCTACACCTTC

j_call: TRBJ2-3
clone_size: -
d_call: -
v_call: TRBV2
cdr3_aa: CASSEGDTQYF
cdr3_nt: TGTGCCAGCAGTGAGGGAGATACGCAGTATTTT

j_call: TRBJ1-4
clone_size: few
d_call: -
v_call: TRBV30
cdr3_aa: CAWSPGGTFGEKLFF
cdr3_nt: TGTGCCTGGAGTCCAGGTGGGACATTCGGAGAAAAACTGTTTTTT

j_call: TRBJ2-7
clone_size: -
d_call: TRBD1
v_call: TRBV28
cdr3_aa: CASSLGTASYEQYF
cdr3_nt: TGTGCCAGCAGCCTCGGGACAGCCTCCTACGAGCAGTACTTC

j_call: TRBJ1-3
clone_size: -
d_call: -
v_call: TRBV30
cdr3_aa: CAWSGGASGNTIYF
cdr3_nt: TGTGCCTGGAGTGGGGGGGCCTCTGGAAACACCATATATTTT

j_call: TRBJ2-1
clone_size: -
d_call: TRBD2
v_call: TRBV5-1
cdr3_aa: CASSFGLAGDNEQFF
cdr3_nt: TGCGCCAGCAGCTTTGGACTAGCGGGGGACAATGAGCAGTTCTTC

j_call: TRBJ1-6
clone_size: -
d_call: TRBD1
v_call: TRBV28
cdr3_aa: CASSSIPGQGLPLHF
cdr3_nt: TGTGCCAGCAGTTCGATTCCGGGACAGGGACTGCCCCTCCACTTT

j_call: TRBJ1-2
clone_size: -
d_call: -
v_call: TRBV25-1
cdr3_aa: CASSGGVGFWGYTF
cdr3_nt: TGTGCCAGCAGTGGAGGTGTTGGGTTCTGGGGCTACACCTTC

j_call: TRBJ2-1
clone_size: -
d_call: -
v_call: TRBV29-1
cdr3_aa: CSVEGRFGNEQFF
cdr3_nt: TGCAGCGTTGAAGGCAGGTTCGGCAATGAGCAGTTCTTC

j_call: TRBJ1-1
clone_size: -
d_call: -
v_call: TRBV20-1
cdr3_aa: CSARSSFRAFF
cdr3_nt: TGCAGTGCTAGATCCTCGTTCAGAGCTTTCTTT

j_call: TRBJ1-3
clone_size: -
d_call: -
v_call: TRBV28
cdr3_aa: CASSQQGSGNTIYF
cdr3_nt: TGTGCCAGCAGTCAACAGGGCTCTGGAAACACCATATATTTT

j_call: TRBJ1-2
clone_size: -
d_call: -
v_call: TRBV28
cdr3_aa: CASSLGQMDGYTF
cdr3_nt: TGTGCCAGCAGTTTGGGCCAGATGGATGGCTACACCTTC

j_call: TRBJ2-6
clone_size: many
d_call: -
v_call: TRBV5-6
cdr3_aa: CASSLFRDKRRSGANVLTF
cdr3_nt: TGTGCCAGCAGCTTGTTCCGGGACAAGCGGCGCTCTGGGGCCAACGTCCTGACTTTC

j_call: TRBJ2-3
clone_size: once
d_call: -
v_call: TRBV28
cdr3_aa: CASSSVADTQYF
cdr3_nt: TGTGCCAGCTCGTCGGTCGCAGATACGCAGTATTTT

j_call: TRBJ1-2
clone_size: once
d_call: -
v_call: TRBV5-6
cdr3_aa: CASSLIYSGYTF
cdr3_nt: TGTGCCAGCAGCTTAATATACAGTGGCTACACCTTC

j_call: TRBJ1-4
clone_size: -
d_call: -
v_call: TRBV5-1
cdr3_aa: CASSTDGREKLFF
cdr3_nt: TGCGCCAGCAGCACGGACGGTCGAGAAAAACTGTTTTTT

j_call: TRBJ2-1
clone_size: few
d_call: -
v_call: TRBV11-2
cdr3_aa: CASSAGRWDAENNEQFF
cdr3_nt: TGTGCCAGCAGCGCGGGACGATGGGACGCCGAAAACAATGAGCAGTTCTTC

j_call: TRBJ1-5
clone_size: -
d_call: TRBD1
v_call: TRBV29-1
cdr3_aa: CSVATGTGNQPQHF
cdr3_nt: TGCAGCGTGGCAACCGGGACAGGCAATCAGCCCCAGCATTTT

j_call: TRBJ2-6
clone_size: -
d_call: -
v_call: TRBV21-1
cdr3_aa: CASSLRLNSGANVLTF
cdr3_nt: TGTGCCAGCAGTTTGCGTTTAAACTCTGGGGCCAACGTCCTGACTTTC

j_call: TRBJ1-4
clone_size: -
d_call: -
v_call: TRBV7-9
cdr3_aa: CASSLGFLNEKLFF
cdr3_nt: TGTGCCAGCAGCTTAGGGTTCCTAAATGAAAAACTGTTTTTT

j_call: TRBJ1-4
clone_size: -
d_call: TRBD1
v_call: TRBV10-3
cdr3_aa: CATGTGWGSREKLFF
cdr3_nt: TGTGCCACCGGGACAGGATGGGGTTCGAGGGAAAAACTGTTTTTT

j_call: TRBJ1-1
clone_size: -
d_call: TRBD1
v_call: TRBV2
cdr3_aa: CASRPGQMNTEAFF
cdr3_nt: TGTGCCAGCAGGCCGGGACAGATGAACACTGAAGCTTTCTTT

j_call: TRBJ2-1
clone_size: -
d_call: -
v_call: TRBV5-1
cdr3_aa: CASSANGYNEQFF
cdr3_nt: TGCGCCAGCAGCGCCAATGGCTACAATGAGCAGTTCTTC

j_call: TRBJ1-2
clone_size: -
d_call: -
v_call: TRBV9
cdr3_aa: CASSVVTGMDGYTF
cdr3_nt: TGTGCCAGCAGCGTAGTTACCGGGATGGATGGCTACACCTTC

j_call: TRBJ2-5
clone_size: -
d_call: -
v_call: TRBV7-2
cdr3_aa: CASSLGGAVETQYF
cdr3_nt: TGTGCCAGCAGCTTAGGGGGAGCGGTCGAGACCCAGTACTTC

j_call: TRBJ2-7
clone_size: -
d_call: TRBD1
v_call: TRBV5-6
cdr3_aa: CASSFPGQTYEQYF
cdr3_nt: TGTGCCAGCAGCTTTCCGGGACAGACCTACGAGCAGTACTTC

j_call: TRBJ2-7
clone_size: -
d_call: TRBD1
v_call: TRBV7-9
cdr3_aa: CASSLALGTASYEQYF
cdr3_nt: TGTGCCAGCAGCTTAGCGCTCGGGACAGCCTCCTACGAGCAGTACTTC

j_call: TRBJ1-6
clone_size: -
d_call: -
v_call: TRBV30
cdr3_aa: CAWTVSPGGDSPLHF
cdr3_nt: TGTGCCTGGACCGTCTCGCCCGGGGGCGATTCACCCCTCCACTTT

j_call: TRBJ1-4
clone_size: -
d_call: -
v_call: TRBV19
cdr3_aa: CASSNVGTGSATNEKLFF
cdr3_nt: TGTGCCAGTAGTAACGTAGGAACAGGGTCTGCAACTAATGAAAAACTGTTTTTT

j_call: TRBJ1-1
clone_size: -
d_call: -
v_call: TRBV6-1
cdr3_aa: CASSEGGAYPEAFF
cdr3_nt: TGTGCCAGCAGTGAAGGGGGCGCATACCCTGAAGCTTTCTTT

j_call: TRBJ2-7
clone_size: -
d_call: TRBD1
v_call: TRBV30
cdr3_aa: CASEDRGHNEQYF
cdr3_nt: TGTGCTTCCGAGGACAGGGGGCACAACGAGCAGTACTTC

j_call: TRBJ1-2
clone_size: -
d_call: -
v_call: TRBV6-6
cdr3_aa: CASSRRTANYGYTF
cdr3_nt: TGTGCCAGCAGCCGTCGGACAGCTAACTATGGCTACACCTTC

j_call: TRBJ2-1
clone_size: -
d_call: TRBD2
v_call: TRBV4-1
cdr3_aa: CASSQVLTRGGPDEQFF
cdr3_nt: TGCGCCAGCAGCCAAGTTTTGACGCGGGGGGGCCCAGATGAGCAGTTCTTC

j_call: TRBJ2-3
clone_size: once
d_call: -
v_call: TRBV4-2
cdr3_aa: CASSHRPLGTDTQYF
cdr3_nt: TGTGCCAGCAGCCACCGACCGCTGGGCACAGATACGCAGTATTTT

j_call: TRBJ2-1
clone_size: -
d_call: -
v_call: TRBV2
cdr3_aa: CASNLWSSVDEQFF
cdr3_nt: TGTGCCAGCAATTTGTGGTCATCGGTCGATGAGCAGTTCTTC

j_call: TRBJ1-2
clone_size: -
d_call: TRBD1
v_call: TRBV19
cdr3_aa: CASSGTGGVWYGYTF
cdr3_nt: TGTGCCAGTAGTGGGACAGGGGGCGTTTGGTATGGCTACACCTTC

j_call: TRBJ1-6
clone_size: -
d_call: TRBD1
v_call: TRBV5-1
cdr3_aa: CASSMDRGDSPLHF
cdr3_nt: TGCGCCAGCAGCATGGACAGGGGCGATTCACCCCTCCACTTT

j_call: TRBJ2-7
clone_size: -
d_call: -
v_call: TRBV11-2
cdr3_aa: CASSDRDTTSEQYF
cdr3_nt: TGTGCCAGCAGCGACCGGGACACCACCTCCGAGCAGTACTTC

j_call: TRBJ2-5
clone_size: -
d_call: TRBD2
v_call: TRBV2
cdr3_aa: CASSGASGRIQETQYF
cdr3_nt: TGTGCCAGCAGTGGGGCTAGCGGGAGGATCCAAGAGACCCAGTACTTC

j_call: TRBJ1-6
clone_size: -
d_call: TRBD1
v_call: TRBV2
cdr3_aa: CASRTTGTGNSPLHF
cdr3_nt: TGTGCCAGCAGGACTACCGGGACAGGGAACTCACCCCTCCACTTT

j_call: TRBJ1-6
clone_size: -
d_call: -
v_call: TRBV19
cdr3_aa: CASSMKQSNSPLHF
cdr3_nt: TGTGCCAGTAGTATGAAACAGAGTAATTCACCCCTCCACTTT